These 18 T cell receptor beta chains came from one sample sequenced in a study of memory CD4+ T cells and cytomegalovirus serostatus. Single viable CD3+CD4+CD8-CD45RO+ cells were sorted as the memory CD4+ T cells. Sequenced by immunoSEQ multiplex PCR; TCRdb stores in-frame clones only, minus some. Among about 56,000 clones, about 80% were seen once, and the ten largest hold around 0.38%. Sequencing was carried out using memory CD4+ T cells from blood. The receptors originated from an adult in good health and CMV-seronegative.

The chain has TRBV19 and TRBJ2-5; D call uncertain. The germline gives CDR1 LNHDA, CDR2 SQIVND (reference sequence). V was clipped by 3 bases and J by 2 bases, with 13 bases between them. The CDR3 has 15 amino acids. The CDR3 loop is CASSISGLRQETQYF. CDR3 DNA sequence: TGTGCCAGTAGTATTAGTGGGCTAAGGCAAGAGACCCAGTACTTC.

The V gene is TRBV5-1, the J gene TRBJ2-3, with 10 positions matching TRBD2. The CDR3 is made up of 16 amino acids. CDR1 SGHRS and CDR2 YFSETQ come from the germline V gene. V lost 0 bases, J lost 0 bases, and 1 base stayed unmatched. The DNA for the CDR3 is TGCGCCAGCAGCTTGGAACTAGCGGGGAGCACAGATACGCAGTATTTT. It specifies CASSLELAGSTDTQYF.

The chain recombines TRBV7-2 with TRBJ2-2, with 7 positions matching TRBD1. The CDR3 is 15 amino acids. With V trimmed by 5 bases and J by 4 bases, 7 bases remained unmatched. Germline-derived CDR1 and CDR2 are SGHTA and FQGNSA. The CDR3 DNA follows: TGTGCCAGCAGCCCGGGACAGTTATTCACCGGGGAGCTGTTTTTT. It is translated as CASSPGQLFTGELFF.

The chain is built from TRBV7-2 and TRBJ1-6; TRBD1 is a possible D gene (5 bases). This CDR3 is built from 16 residues. V lost 3 bases, J lost 6 bases, and 15 bases lay in between. The germline V gene encodes CDR1 SGHTA and CDR2 FQGNSA. CDR3 loop: CASSFRAPTVNSPLHF. In nucleotides, the CDR3 is TGTGCCAGCAGCTTCAGAGCTCCGACAGTTAATTCACCCCTCCACTTT.

The chain joins TRBV7-2 to TRBJ2-1; 9 nucleotides line up with TRBD2. Trimming removed 4 bases from V and 4 bases from J; junction bases left unmatched: 5. Germline V gene data show CDR1 as SGHTA and CDR2 as FQGNSA. The CDR3 sequence is 15 residues long. CDR3 nucleotide sequence: TGTGCCAGCAGCTCTGCGGGGGGGTCGTACAATGAGCAGTTCTTC. This gives the protein CASSSAGGSYNEQFF.

The genes are TRBV7-2 and TRBJ2-5; tentatively, D is TRBD2 (6 bases). The germline CDR1 and CDR2 sequences are SGHTA and FQGNSA. This CDR3 spans 11 amino acids. The V and J ends lost 5 bases and 7 bases respectively, with 8 bases between them. The CDR3 DNA is TGTGCCAGCAGCGGGGGACTGACCCAGTACTTC. It codes for CASSGGLTQYF.

Details on this clone: The junction departs from germline at one end; a sequencing error may be responsible. The chain is built from TRBV2 and TRBJ1-1; possible D gene TRBD1, 5 bases. The CDR3 is made up of 10 amino acids. Germline CDR1 reads SNHLY; CDR2 reads FYNNEI. CDR3 protein: CASSEGPSSF. As DNA, the CDR3 is TGTGCCAGCAGTGAGGGACCGTCTTCGTTT.

The rearrangement links TRBV6-6 to TRBJ2-5, with 8 bases aligning to TRBD1. J lost 5 bases, V lost 2 bases, and 4 bases had no gene match. Germline CDR1 is MNHNY and CDR2 is SVGAGI (reference sequence). The CDR3 totals 14 residues. DNA of the CDR3: TGTGCCAGCAGTTACGGACAGGGCTGGGAGACCCAGTACTTC. Translation gives CASSYGQGWETQYF.

This sequence joins TRBV5-1 and TRBJ2-7; D possibly uses TRBD1 or TRBD2 (5 bases each). CDR1 and CDR2 (germline): SGHRS, YFSETQ. V dropped 0 bases and J dropped 3 bases, with 16 bases sitting between them. The CDR3 totals 16 residues. The CDR3 protein is CASSLGASGAVYEQYF. For the CDR3, the DNA is TGCGCCAGCAGCTTGGGGGCCTCCGGGGCGGTCTACGAGCAGTACTTC.

This rearrangement joins TRBV2 to TRBJ2-7; D remains ambiguous. Trimming cost V 2 bases and J 3 bases, with 2 bases left between them. The CDR3 covers 11 residues. Germline assignment: CDR1 SNHLY and CDR2 FYNNEI. CDR3 amino acids: CASSENYEQYF. For the CDR3, the DNA is TGTGCCAGCAGTGAAAACTACGAGCAGTACTTC.

This sequence joins TRBV7-9 and TRBJ2-7; possible D gene TRBD1, 6 bases. The V and J ends lost 3 bases and 1 base respectively, with 7 bases between them. CDR3 length: 13 residues. The V gene's germline CDR1 is SEHNR and CDR2 FQNEAQ (reference sequence). CDR3 amino acids: CASSLRGSYEQYF. CDR3 in DNA: TGTGCCAGCAGCTTGAGGGGGTCCTACGAGCAGTACTTC.

V is TRBV9 and J is TRBJ1-3, with D perhaps TRBD1 (5 bases). This CDR3 has 15 amino acids. V dropped 0 bases and J dropped 5 bases, with 12 bases sitting between them. The germline V gene has CDR1 SGDLS and CDR2 YYNGEE. DNA for the CDR3: TGTGCCAGCAGCGTAGATCCAGGGCAGAGAAACACCATATATTTT. It specifies CASSVDPGQRNTIYF. The full variable domain, completed using reference TRBV9 and TRBJ1-3, is DSGVTQTPKHLITATGQRVTLRCSPRSGDLSVYWYQQSLDQGLQFLIQYYNGEERAKGNILERFSAQQFPDLHSELNLSSLELGDSALYFCASSVDPGQRNTIYFGEGSWLTVV.

V and J are TRBV5-6 and TRBJ1-1; possibly TRBD1 for D (5 bases). Germline CDR1 and CDR2: SGHDT and YYEEEE. V dropped 0 bases and J dropped 5 bases, with 14 bases sitting between them. The CDR3 has 15 residues. The CDR3 sequence: CASSLDQGLRTEAFF. The DNA for the CDR3 is TGTGCCAGCAGCTTGGATCAGGGACTTCGGACTGAAGCTTTCTTT.

The CDR3 DNA follows: TGTGCCAGCTCCCAGGCGGGCGGTTCACCCCTCCACTTT. This codes for CASSQAGGSPLHF. V gene TRBV18 combines with J gene TRBJ1-6; D is uncertain. Germline V lookup: CDR1 KGHSH, CDR2 LQKENI. The CDR3 is 13 amino acids. V was cut by 6 bases and J by 9 bases, with 12 bases left in between.

The sample holds one count of this clone. A read error may produce the germline difference seen at one junction end. The V and J genes are TRBV4-3 and TRBJ2-3; D unresolved. CDR1 and CDR2 from the germline V gene are LGHNA and YSLEER. This CDR3 has 15 amino acids. CDR3 nucleotides: TGCGCCAGCAACCAAGTAGTTAGAGTGGCAGATACGCAGTATTTT. Translated: CASNQVVRVADTQYF.

This clone has more than one count but fewer than ten. The gene calls are TRBV14 and TRBJ1-2; D might be TRBD1 (6 bases). Trimming left V 4 bases short and J 4 bases short, with 10 bases between. The V gene's germline CDR1 is SGHDN and CDR2 FVKESK. This CDR3 region has 13 residues. In DNA form, the CDR3 reads TGTGCCAGCAGCCCACGGGGGCTCTATGGCTACACCTTC. This encodes CASSPRGLYGYTF.

The J gene is TRBJ2-5, the V gene TRBV7-2, with D uncertain. The CDR3 sequence is 11 residues long. Per germline, CDR1 SGHTA and CDR2 FQGNSA. Between the trimmed V and J ends, which lost 5 bases and 5 bases, there was a span of 6 bases. The chain's CDR3 is CASSRMETQYF. CDR3 DNA sequence: TGTGCCAGCAGCCGGATGGAGACCCAGTACTTC.

This clone was observed once. V gene TRBV6-1 combines with J gene TRBJ2-3; D call uncertain. From germline, CDR1 is MNHNS and CDR2 SASEGT. V lost 6 bases to trimming and J lost 6 bases, with 10 bases between them. The CDR3 totals 12 residues. CDR3 nucleotide sequence: TGTGCCAGCAGCCTCCTCCGGGATACGCAGTATTTT. Its translation: CASSLLRDTQYF.